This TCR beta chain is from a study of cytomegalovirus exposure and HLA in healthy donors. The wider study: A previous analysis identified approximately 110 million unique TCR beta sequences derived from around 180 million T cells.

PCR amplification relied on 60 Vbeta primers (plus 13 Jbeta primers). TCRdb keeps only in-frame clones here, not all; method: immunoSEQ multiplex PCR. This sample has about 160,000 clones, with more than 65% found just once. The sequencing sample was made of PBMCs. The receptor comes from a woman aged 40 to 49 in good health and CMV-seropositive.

Written as DNA, the CDR3 is TGTGCCAGCATCAGGGACAGGGGGCCCGGGGTGAACACTGAAGCTTTCTTT. As protein: CASIRDRGPGVNTEAFF. The chain joins TRBV2 to TRBJ1-1; 12 nucleotides align to TRBD1. V was clipped by 7 bases and J by 0 bases; unmatched bases: 9. The germline V gene encodes CDR1 SNHLY and CDR2 FYNNEI. This CDR3 has 17 amino acids.